These T cell receptor beta chains were read from a single sample in a study of blood T cell repertoires in COVID-19. Assay: immunoSEQ multiplex PCR; the TCRdb copy retains only in-frame clones and omits some. The table lists some 110,000 clones, 83% of them singletons, with around 2.3% in the top ten. Sequenced sample: peripheral blood. The receptors stem from a man in his thirties or forties with acute or convalescent COVID-19. Both conserved end residues are part of each CDR3. Fields, in order: V gene, D gene, J gene, clone size, CDR3 DNA, CDR3 protein. D genes are given only for firm matches. Some rows have no size entry. The others give once, few or many, or a class for an expanded clone.

>TRBV5-1|TRBD2|TRBJ2-3|NA
TGCGCCAGCAGCTTGGAGACTAGCGGGGGTTCAATCCATACGCAGTATTTT
CASSLETSGGSIHTQYF
>TRBV7-2|NA|TRBJ1-4|NA
TGTGCCAGCAGCTTATGGGGCAGTACAACTAATGAAAAACTGTTTTTT
CASSLWGSTTNEKLFF
>TRBV2|NA|TRBJ1-6|few
TGTGCCAGCAGCACATTTCGGGACTACTCCTTTTCACCCCTCCACTTT
CASSTFRDYSFSPLHF
>TRBV14|TRBD2|TRBJ2-1|NA
TGTGCCAGCAGCCAGTGGGGAGGGGTTAATGAGCAGTTCTTC
CASSQWGGVNEQFF
>TRBV5-1|NA|TRBJ2-3|NA
TGCGCCAGCAGCTTAGGCGGGAAAGGCACAGATACGCAGTATTTT
CASSLGGKGTDTQYF
>TRBV15|TRBD1|TRBJ1-5|NA
TGTGCCACCAGCAAATACAGGGGGCCGGACAATCAGCCCCAGCATTTT
CATSKYRGPDNQPQHF
>TRBV5-4|TRBD1|TRBJ1-5|NA
TGTGCCAGCAGCCAGACAGGGGAGGGCAATCAGCCCCAGCATTTT
CASSQTGEGNQPQHF
>TRBV6-6|NA|TRBJ1-5|NA
TGTGCCAGCAGCCGAGGACAAACCAATCAGCCCCAGCATTTT
CASSRGQTNQPQHF
>TRBV7-9|TRBD1|TRBJ2-3|many
TGTGCCAGCAGGTTAACCGGGACAGGGGTTGTCACAGATACGCAGTATTTT
CASRLTGTGVVTDTQYF
>TRBV5-6|TRBD1|TRBJ2-1|NA
TGTGCCAGCAGCAGACAGGGGCGTCGGCACCATGAGCAGTTCTTC
CASSRQGRRHHEQFF
>TRBV18|TRBD1|TRBJ1-2|NA
TGTGCCAGCTCACCGGGACAGGGAAGGGGCTATGGCTACACCTTC
CASSPGQGRGYGYTF
>TRBV9|TRBD1|TRBJ1-2|NA
TGTGCCAGCAGCATAACAGGGGGTGACTATGGCTACACCTTC
CASSITGGDYGYTF
>TRBV30|NA|TRBJ1-2|NA
TGTGCCTGGAGCGGGGACTATGGCTACACCTTC
CAWSGDYGYTF
>TRBV7-6|NA|TRBJ2-1|NA
TGTGCCAGCAGCTTAGGGACACATTCCAACAATGAGCAGTTCTTC
CASSLGTHSNNEQFF
>TRBV11-2|NA|TRBJ2-2|many
TGTGCCAGCAGCTTTCGGACGGGGACCGGGGAGCTGTTTTTT
CASSFRTGTGELFF
>TRBV5-1|NA|TRBJ2-5|NA
TGCGCCAGCAGCTTGGTGGGGGCTACCGGAGAGACCCAGTACTTC
CASSLVGATGETQYF
>TRBV25-1|NA|TRBJ2-3|NA
TGTGCCAGCAGTCCTGAGATTGGGAGAGATACGCAGTATTTT
CASSPEIGRDTQYF
>TRBV4-1|NA|TRBJ1-5|NA
TGCGCCAGCAGCCAAGGCAGGGTAGGCCAGCCCCAGCATTTT
CASSQGRVGQPQHF
>TRBV12-5|NA|TRBJ2-3|NA
TGTGCTAGTGGTTTGGTACCCGGACTCTACACAGATACGCAGTATTTT
CASGLVPGLYTDTQYF
>TRBV16|NA|TRBJ1-1|NA
TGTGCCAGCAGCCGCACAGGGTTTTTAGTGACTGAAGCTTTCTTT
CASSRTGFLVTEAFF
>TRBV13|NA|TRBJ1-1|NA
TGTGCCAGCAGTCCCTCAGGGTATTCTGAAGCTTTCTTT
CASSPSGYSEAFF
>TRBV11-2|NA|TRBJ1-2|NA
TGTGCCAGCAGCTTAGTGGGCAACTATGGCTACACCTTC
CASSLVGNYGYTF
>TRBV12-3/TRBV12-4|NA|TRBJ2-1|NA
TGTGCCAGCAGTTTCGGTGAGCAGTTCTTC
CASSFGEQFF
>TRBV27|NA|TRBJ2-1|NA
TGTGCCAGCAGTTTATCGAAACAGGGATTGGAGCAGTTCTTC
CASSLSKQGLEQFF
>TRBV4-2|TRBD1|TRBJ2-7|NA
TGTGCCAGCAGCCAAGGACAGGGAAGCTACGAGCAGTACTTC
CASSQGQGSYEQYF
>TRBV11-2|TRBD2|TRBJ2-7|NA
TGTGCCAGCAGCCCACTAGCGGGGGGAACCTACGAGCAGTACTTC
CASSPLAGGTYEQYF
>TRBV30|NA|TRBJ1-5|once
TGTGCCTGTATGTGGTCGGACAGTAGCAATCAGCCCCAGCATTTT
CACMWSDSSNQPQHF
>TRBV29-1|NA|TRBJ1-3|NA
TGCAGCGTTGAAGATCTCGGTAACTCTGGAAACACCATATATTTT
CSVEDLGNSGNTIYF
>TRBV29-1|NA|TRBJ1-1|NA
TGCAGCGTTGAACCTCTGGGGGGGAACACTGAAGCTTTCTTT
CSVEPLGGNTEAFF
>TRBV9|NA|TRBJ2-1|NA
TGTGCCAGCAGCTTCTGGACAGAGGACAATGAGCAGTTCTTC
CASSFWTEDNEQFF
>TRBV5-1|TRBD2|TRBJ2-5|NA
TGCGCCAGCGCGATAGCGGGGGGGCAGGCGGAGACCCAGTACTTC
CASAIAGGQAETQYF
>TRBV18|TRBD1|TRBJ1-3|NA
TGTGCCAGCTCACGACAGGGAAGCTCTGGAAACACCATATATTTT
CASSRQGSSGNTIYF
>TRBV3-1/TRBV3-2|NA|TRBJ2-1|NA
TGTGCCAGCAGCCCTCGGCCGGACTTGCAGTTCTTC
CASSPRPDLQFF
>TRBV18|NA|TRBJ1-4|NA
TGTGCCAGCTCACCCACCCGACAGGCCCGAAGTGCAACTAATGAAAAACTGTTTTTT
CASSPTRQARSATNEKLFF
>TRBV27|TRBD1|TRBJ1-2|NA
TGTGCCAGCAGTTCAAACCGAGGACAGGGGCCCGACTATGGCTACACCTTC
CASSSNRGQGPDYGYTF
>TRBV3-1/TRBV3-2|TRBD2|TRBJ2-1|NA
TGTGCCAGCAGCCAAGGGGCGCTAGCGGGGGCCGAATTCAATGAGCAGTTCTTC
CASSQGALAGAEFNEQFF
>TRBV6-1|NA|TRBJ1-2|NA
TGTGCCAGCAGTGAGGGGACACTTATACTCCTGGATGGCTACACCTTC
CASSEGTLILLDGYTF
>TRBV5-1|NA|TRBJ1-1|NA
TGCGCCAGCAGACCACAGGAATCGAACACTGAAGCTTTCTTT
CASRPQESNTEAFF
>TRBV6-5|NA|TRBJ2-1|NA
TGTGCCAGCAGTAGTTCGGGAACTTACAATGAGCAGTTCTTC
CASSSSGTYNEQFF
>TRBV20-1|NA|TRBJ1-2|NA
TGCAGTGCTAGTCTTGAAGCAGGCTATGGCTACACCTTC
CSASLEAGYGYTF
>TRBV19|TRBD2|TRBJ2-2|NA
TGTGCCAGTACGAGGGGTAGCGGGAGCCCGTCGGACACCGGGGAGCTGTTTTTT
CASTRGSGSPSDTGELFF
>TRBV12-3/TRBV12-4|NA|TRBJ2-2|NA
TGTGCCAGCAGTTTCTTAACCGGGGAGCTGTTTTTT
CASSFLTGELFF
>TRBV6-5|NA|TRBJ1-5|NA
TGTGCCAGCCACGCGGGGGCATGGGAGCCCCAGCATTTT
CASHAGAWEPQHF
>TRBV18|NA|TRBJ2-1|few
TGTGCCAGCTCACCACCCAGCGGCAATGAGCAGTTCTTC
CASSPPSGNEQFF
>TRBV5-8|TRBD2|TRBJ2-5|NA
TGTGCCAGCAGCCCCAGGACTAGCGGGCCCCAAGAGACCCAGTACTTC
CASSPRTSGPQETQYF
>TRBV3-1/TRBV3-2|NA|TRBJ2-5|NA
TGTGCCAGCAGCCAAGAATGGGACGGGAGATTTAAAGAGACCCAGTACTTC
CASSQEWDGRFKETQYF
>TRBV2|TRBD1|TRBJ1-6|NA
TGTGCCAGCAGTGAAGGGACAGGGCGGGGAACACCCCTCCACTTT
CASSEGTGRGTPLHF
>TRBV11-2|TRBD1|TRBJ1-3|NA
TGTGCCAGCAGCACACAGGGGGAAGGAAACACCATATATTTT
CASSTQGEGNTIYF
>TRBV10-3|NA|TRBJ2-2|NA
TGTGCCATCAGTCCTCGAGCGGGCCAGGGCGAAACCGGGGAGCTGTTTTTT
CAISPRAGQGETGELFF
>TRBV30|TRBD1|TRBJ1-1|NA
TGTGCCTGGAGGGTGCGGACAGGGTTCACTGAAGCTTTCTTT
CAWRVRTGFTEAFF
>TRBV6-6|TRBD1|TRBJ1-2|NA
TGTGCCAGCAAAAGGACAGGGGACGCCGAAGACTACACCTTC
CASKRTGDAEDYTF
>TRBV3-1/TRBV3-2|TRBD1|TRBJ1-4|once
TGTGCCAGCAGCCTGGGACAGGGTCGCAATGAAAAACTGTTTTTT
CASSLGQGRNEKLFF
>TRBV6-5|NA|TRBJ2-5|NA
TGTGCCAGCATAAGGGCAGGGAAGACCCAGTACTTC
CASIRAGKTQYF
>TRBV5-8|NA|TRBJ2-2|NA
TGTGCCAGCAGTTTCGCCGGGGAGCTGTTTTTT
CASSFAGELFF
>TRBV10-1|TRBD2|TRBJ2-3|NA
TGCGCCAGCAGGTCGGGACTAGCTAGCACAGATACGCAGTATTTT
CASRSGLASTDTQYF
>TRBV5-1|NA|TRBJ2-2|few
TGCGCCAGCAGCTTCTGGCCAGGGGCGAACACCGGGGAGCTGTTTTTT
CASSFWPGANTGELFF
>TRBV27|NA|TRBJ1-5|few
TGTGCCAGCAGTTTATCGGGGGCTGGTCAGCCCCAGCATTTT
CASSLSGAGQPQHF
>TRBV19|NA|TRBJ1-2|NA
TGTGCCAGTAGTATGGGACGGGAGAGTTACACCTTC
CASSMGRESYTF
>TRBV6-5|NA|TRBJ1-2|NA
TGTGCCAGCAGTTACGACAGCTATGGCTACACCTTC
CASSYDSYGYTF
>TRBV3-1/TRBV3-2|NA|TRBJ2-1|NA
TGTGCCAGCAGCCAAGTTAGGAGCCTAGCGTACAATGAGCAGTTCTTC
CASSQVRSLAYNEQFF